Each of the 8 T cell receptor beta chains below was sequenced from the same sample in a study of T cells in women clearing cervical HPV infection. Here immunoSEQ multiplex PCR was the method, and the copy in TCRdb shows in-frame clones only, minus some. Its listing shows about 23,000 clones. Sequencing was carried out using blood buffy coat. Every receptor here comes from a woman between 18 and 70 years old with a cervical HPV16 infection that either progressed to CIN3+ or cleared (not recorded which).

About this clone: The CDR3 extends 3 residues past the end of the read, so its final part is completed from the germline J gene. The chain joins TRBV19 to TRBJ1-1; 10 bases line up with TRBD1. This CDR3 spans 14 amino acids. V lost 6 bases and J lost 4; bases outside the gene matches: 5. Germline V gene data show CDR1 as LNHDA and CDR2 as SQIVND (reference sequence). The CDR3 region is CASSARTGGTEAFF. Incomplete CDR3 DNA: TGTGCCAGTAGCGCCCGGACAGGGGGCACTGAA.

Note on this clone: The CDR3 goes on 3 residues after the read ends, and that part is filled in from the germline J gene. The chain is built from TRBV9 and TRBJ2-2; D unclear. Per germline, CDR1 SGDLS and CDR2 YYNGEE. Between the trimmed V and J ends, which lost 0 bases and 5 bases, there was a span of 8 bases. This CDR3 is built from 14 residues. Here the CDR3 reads CASSVASLTGELFF. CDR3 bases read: TGTGCCAGCAGCGTAGCTTCTCTGACCGGGGAG.

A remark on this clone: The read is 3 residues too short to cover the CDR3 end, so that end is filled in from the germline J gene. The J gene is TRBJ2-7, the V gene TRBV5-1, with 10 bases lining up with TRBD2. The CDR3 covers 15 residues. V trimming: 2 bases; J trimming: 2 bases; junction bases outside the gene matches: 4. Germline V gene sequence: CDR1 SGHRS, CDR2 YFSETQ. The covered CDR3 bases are TGCGCCAGCAGCTTAGGTCTAGCGGGAGCCTACGAG. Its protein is CASSLGLAGAYE. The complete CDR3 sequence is CASSLGLAGAYEQYF. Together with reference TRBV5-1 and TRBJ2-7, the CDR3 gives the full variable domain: KAGVTQTPRYLIKTRGQQVTLSCSPISGHRSVSWYQQTPGQGLQFLFEYFSETQRNKGNFPGRFSGRQFSNSRSEMNVSTLELGDSALYLCASSLGLAGAYEQYFGPGTRLTVT.

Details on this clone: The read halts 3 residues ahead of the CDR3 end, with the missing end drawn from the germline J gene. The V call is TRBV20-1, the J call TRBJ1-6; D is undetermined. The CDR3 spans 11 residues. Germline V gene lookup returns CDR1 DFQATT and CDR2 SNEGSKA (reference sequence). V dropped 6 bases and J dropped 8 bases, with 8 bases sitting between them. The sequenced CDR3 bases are TGCAGTGCCGGAACAGATTCACCC. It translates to CSAGTDSP. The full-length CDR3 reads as CSAGTDSPLHF.

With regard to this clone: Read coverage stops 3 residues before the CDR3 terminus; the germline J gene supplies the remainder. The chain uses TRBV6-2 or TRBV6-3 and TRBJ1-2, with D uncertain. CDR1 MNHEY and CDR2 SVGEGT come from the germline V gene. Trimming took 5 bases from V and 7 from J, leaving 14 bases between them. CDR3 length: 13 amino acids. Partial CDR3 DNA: TGTGCCAGCAGTCGGGGTAGTTTAATTGGC. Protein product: CASSRGSLIG. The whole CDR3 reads CASSRGSLIGYTF.

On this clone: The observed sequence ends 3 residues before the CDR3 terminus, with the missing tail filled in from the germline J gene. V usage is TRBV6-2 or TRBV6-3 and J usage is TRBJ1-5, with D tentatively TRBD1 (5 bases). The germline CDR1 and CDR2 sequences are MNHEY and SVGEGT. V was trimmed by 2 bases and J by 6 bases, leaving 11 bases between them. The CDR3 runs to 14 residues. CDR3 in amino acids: CASSYGRGGQPQHF. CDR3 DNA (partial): TGTGCCAGCAGTTACGGAAGGGGAGGTCAGCCC.

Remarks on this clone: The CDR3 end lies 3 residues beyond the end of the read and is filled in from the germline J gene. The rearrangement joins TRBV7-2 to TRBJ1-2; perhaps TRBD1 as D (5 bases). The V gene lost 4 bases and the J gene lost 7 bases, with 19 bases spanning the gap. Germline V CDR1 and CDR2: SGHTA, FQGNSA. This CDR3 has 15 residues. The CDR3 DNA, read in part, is TGTGCCAGCAGCTATACACACGACAGTCTGAGTGGC. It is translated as CASSYTHDSLSG. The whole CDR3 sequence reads CASSYTHDSLSGYTF.

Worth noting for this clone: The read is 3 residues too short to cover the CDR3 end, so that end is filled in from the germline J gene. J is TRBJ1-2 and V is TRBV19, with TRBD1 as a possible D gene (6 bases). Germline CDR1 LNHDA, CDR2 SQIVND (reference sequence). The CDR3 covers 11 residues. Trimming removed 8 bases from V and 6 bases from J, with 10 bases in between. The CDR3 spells CASYTGNGYTF. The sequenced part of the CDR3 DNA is TGTGCCAGTTATACAGGGAATGGC.